Shown below are 2 T cell receptor beta chains from a single sample sequenced in a study of CD8 T cells in ankylosing spondylitis (dated by TCRdb to 2015 to 2018). The method behind the library was 5' RACE. The listed sequencing device is Illumina HiSeq 2500. Using fastp at Q25 and MiXCR, TCRdb reprocessed the public reads and kept productive beta chains. Each record represents a unique CDR3 protein, reported with the most common genes and DNA among its rows. This sample comprises 250,000 to 400,000 distinct CDR3 sequences, about 9.9% of them detected only once. The top ten constitute about 10% of the sample. Sample: blood, either unsorted or a sorted T cell fraction (not recorded which). The source is a female donor with ankylosing spondylitis or in good health (not recorded which).

This clonotype was counted ten times or more. This chain links TRBV12-3 or TRBV12-4 with TRBJ1-2; D is unresolved. The V gene lost 4 bases and the J gene lost 8 bases, with 11 bases spanning the gap. The CDR3 is 12 amino acids. Written as DNA, the CDR3 is TGTGCCAGCAGTTCGGGCGGGGTGGGCTACACCTTC. Amino acids: CASSSGGVGYTF.

The sample holds many counts of this clonotype. The chain has TRBV4-1 and TRBJ2-3; perhaps TRBD2 as D (6 bases). This CDR3 spans 15 amino acids. V shed 4 bases and J shed 0 bases, with 11 bases lying between them. Germline-derived CDR1 and CDR2 are MGHRA and YSYEKL. The CDR3: CASSRGLTSTDTQYF. Here the CDR3 DNA reads TGCGCCAGCAGCCGGGGACTCACTAGCACAGATACGCAGTATTTT.